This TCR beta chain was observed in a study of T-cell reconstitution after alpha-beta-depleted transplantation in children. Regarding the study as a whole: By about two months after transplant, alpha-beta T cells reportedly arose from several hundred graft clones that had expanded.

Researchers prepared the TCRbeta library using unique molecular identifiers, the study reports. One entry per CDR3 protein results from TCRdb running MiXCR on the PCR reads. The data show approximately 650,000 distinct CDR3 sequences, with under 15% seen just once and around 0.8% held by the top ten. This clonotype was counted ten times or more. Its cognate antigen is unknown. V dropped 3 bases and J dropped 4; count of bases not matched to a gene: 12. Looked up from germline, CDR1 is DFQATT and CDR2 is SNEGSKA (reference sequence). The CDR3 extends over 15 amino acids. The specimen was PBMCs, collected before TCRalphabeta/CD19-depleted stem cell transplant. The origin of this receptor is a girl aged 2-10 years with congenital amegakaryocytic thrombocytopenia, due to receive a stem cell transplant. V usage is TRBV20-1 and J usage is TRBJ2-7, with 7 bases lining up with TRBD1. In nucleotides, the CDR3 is TGCAGTGCTAGTACCGGACAGGCGGGCCCTTACGAGCAGTACTTC. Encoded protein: CSASTGQAGPYEQYF.